This T cell receptor beta chain was captured by sequencing in a study of T cell responses to AZD1222 COVID-19 vaccine. Worth noting for this clone: Its antigen remains unknown.

Overall study results and limits: No repertoire was sampled before or during the peak T cell response, only after it.

Generated by immunoSEQ multiplex PCR, the TCRdb table keeps only in-frame clones and is missing some. The sample lists about 120,000 clones, 75% to 95% occurring once. Sequenced here: peripheral blood, sampled 28 days after the second dose of the MenACWY control vaccine. This TCR was recovered from an adult who received the MenACWY meningococcal vaccine as a control.

The CDR3 DNA is TGTGCCAGCAGCCCTCGCTCCACTAGCGGGGGGGCCGAGACCCAGTACTTC. Encoded protein: CASSPRSTSGGAETQYF. The chain has TRBV7-2 and TRBJ2-5; 13 nucleotides line up with TRBD2. The CDR3 is 17 amino acids. Germline CDR1 reads SGHTA; CDR2 reads FQGNSA. With 5 bases clipped from V and 5 bases from J, the junction kept 11 bases outside the gene matches.